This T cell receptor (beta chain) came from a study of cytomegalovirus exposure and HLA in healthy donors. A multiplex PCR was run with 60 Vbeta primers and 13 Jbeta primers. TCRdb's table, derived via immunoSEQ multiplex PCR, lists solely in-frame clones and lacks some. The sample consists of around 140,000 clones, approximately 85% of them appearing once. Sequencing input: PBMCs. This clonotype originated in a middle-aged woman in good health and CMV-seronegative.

The CDR3 DNA reads TGTGCCAGCAGTGGACCCACAGGGACCCATAGCAATCAGCCCCAGCATTTT. Translation: CASSGPTGTHSNQPQHF. The V and J genes are TRBV6-1 and TRBJ1-5; D may be TRBD1 (6 bases). CDR3 length: 17 residues. Germline V CDR1 and CDR2: MNHNS, SASEGT. V lost 4 bases and J lost 0, with 16 bases in between.